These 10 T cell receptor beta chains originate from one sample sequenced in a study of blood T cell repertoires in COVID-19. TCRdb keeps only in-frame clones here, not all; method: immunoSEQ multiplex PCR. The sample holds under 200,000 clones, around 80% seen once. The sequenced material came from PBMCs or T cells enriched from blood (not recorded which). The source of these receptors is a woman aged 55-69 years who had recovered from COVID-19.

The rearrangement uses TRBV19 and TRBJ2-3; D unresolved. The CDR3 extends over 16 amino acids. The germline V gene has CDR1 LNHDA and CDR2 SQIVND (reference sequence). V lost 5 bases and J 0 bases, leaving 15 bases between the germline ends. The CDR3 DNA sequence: TGTGCCAGTAGTCCAAACCTAGTCTCTAGCACAGATACGCAGTATTTT. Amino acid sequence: CASSPNLVSSTDTQYF.

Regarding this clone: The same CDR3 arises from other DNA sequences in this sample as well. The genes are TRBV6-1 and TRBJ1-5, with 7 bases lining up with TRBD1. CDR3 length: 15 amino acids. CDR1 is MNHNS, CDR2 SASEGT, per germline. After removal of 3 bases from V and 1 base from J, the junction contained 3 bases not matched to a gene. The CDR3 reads CASSETGSSNQPQHF. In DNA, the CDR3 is TGTGCCAGCAGTGAGACAGGGTCAAGCAATCAGCCCCAGCATTTT.

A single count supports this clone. CDR3 in DNA: TGTGCCAGCAGCTTCGGAGGGGGCGCGATTGGGGTCCATGGCTACACCTTC. This sequence encodes CASSFGGGAIGVHGYTF. This chain connects TRBV7-2 to TRBJ1-2; 7 bases line up with TRBD1. CDR1 and CDR2 (germline): SGHTA, FQGNSA. The CDR3 is 17 residues long. V lost 3 bases, J lost 6 bases, and 16 bases stayed unmatched. The full variable domain, completed using reference TRBV7-2 and TRBJ1-2, is GAGVSQSPSNKVTEKGKDVELRCDPISGHTALYWYRQSLGQGLEFLIYFQGNSAPDKSGLPSDRFSAERTGGSVSTLTIQRTQQEDSAVYLCASSFGGGAIGVHGYTFGSGTRLTVV.

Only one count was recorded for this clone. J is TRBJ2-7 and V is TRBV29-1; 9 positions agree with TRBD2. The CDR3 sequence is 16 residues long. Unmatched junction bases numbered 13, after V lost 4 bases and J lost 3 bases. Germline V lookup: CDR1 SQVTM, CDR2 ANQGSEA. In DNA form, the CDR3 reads TGCAGCGTTGTTGGAGGAATTAGCGGGAGTAGCTACGAGCAGTACTTC. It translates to CSVVGGISGSSYEQYF.

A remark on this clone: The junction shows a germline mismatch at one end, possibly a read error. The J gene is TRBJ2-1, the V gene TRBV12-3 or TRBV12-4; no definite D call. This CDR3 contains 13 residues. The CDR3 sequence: CASSFSSAPRKVF. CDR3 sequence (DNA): TGTGCCAGCAGTTTTTCCTCGGCCCCGCGGAAGGTCTTC.

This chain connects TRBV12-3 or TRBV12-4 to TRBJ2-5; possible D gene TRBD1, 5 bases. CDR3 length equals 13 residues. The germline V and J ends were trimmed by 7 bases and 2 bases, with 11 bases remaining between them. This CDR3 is CASNRPPQETQYF. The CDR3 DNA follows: TGTGCCAGCAACAGGCCTCCACAAGAGACCCAGTACTTC.

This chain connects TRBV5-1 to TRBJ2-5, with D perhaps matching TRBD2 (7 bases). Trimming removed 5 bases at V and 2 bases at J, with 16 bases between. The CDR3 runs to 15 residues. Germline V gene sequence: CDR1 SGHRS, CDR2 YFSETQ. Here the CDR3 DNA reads TGCGCCAGCAGTCCCTCGGGAGGACAGCAAGAGACCCAGTACTTC. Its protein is CASSPSGGQQETQYF.

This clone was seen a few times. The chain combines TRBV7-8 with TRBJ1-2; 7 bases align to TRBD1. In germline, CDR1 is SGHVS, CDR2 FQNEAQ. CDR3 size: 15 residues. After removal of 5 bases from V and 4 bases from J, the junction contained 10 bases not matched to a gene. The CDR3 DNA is TGTGCCAGCAGCCTCGGGACAGCCGACTCCTATGGCTACACCTTC. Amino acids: CASSLGTADSYGYTF.

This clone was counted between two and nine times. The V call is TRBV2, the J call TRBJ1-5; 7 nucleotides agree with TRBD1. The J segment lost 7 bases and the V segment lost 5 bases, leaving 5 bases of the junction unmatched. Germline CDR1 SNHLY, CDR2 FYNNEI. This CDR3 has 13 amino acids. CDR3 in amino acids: CASSLDRRQPQHF. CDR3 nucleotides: TGTGCCAGCAGTTTGGACAGGCGGCAGCCCCAGCATTTT.

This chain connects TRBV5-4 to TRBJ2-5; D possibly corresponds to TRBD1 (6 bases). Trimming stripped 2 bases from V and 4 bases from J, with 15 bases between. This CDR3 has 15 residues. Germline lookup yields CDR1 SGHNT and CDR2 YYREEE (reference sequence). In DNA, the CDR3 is TGTGCCAGCAGCTTTGCAGGGGTCCCAGGAGAGACCCAGTACTTC. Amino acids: CASSFAGVPGETQYF.